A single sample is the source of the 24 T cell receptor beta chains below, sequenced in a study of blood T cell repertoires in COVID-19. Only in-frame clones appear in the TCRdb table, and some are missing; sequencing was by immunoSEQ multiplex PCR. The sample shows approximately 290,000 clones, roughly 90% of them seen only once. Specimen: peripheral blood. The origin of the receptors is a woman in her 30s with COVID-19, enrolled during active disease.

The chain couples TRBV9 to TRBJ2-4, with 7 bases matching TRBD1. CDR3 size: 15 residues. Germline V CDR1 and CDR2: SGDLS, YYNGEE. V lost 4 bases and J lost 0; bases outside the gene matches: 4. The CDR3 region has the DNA TGTGCCAGCAGCCGGGACAGCCAAGCCAAAAACATTCAGTACTTC. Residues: CASSRDSQAKNIQYF.

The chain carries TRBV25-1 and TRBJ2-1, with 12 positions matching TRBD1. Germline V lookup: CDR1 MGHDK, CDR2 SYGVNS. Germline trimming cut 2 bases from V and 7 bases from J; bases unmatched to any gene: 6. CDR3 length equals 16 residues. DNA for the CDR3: TGTGCCAGCAGTGAAGGGACAGGGGGCTGGGGAAATGAGCAGTTCTTC. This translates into CASSEGTGGWGNEQFF. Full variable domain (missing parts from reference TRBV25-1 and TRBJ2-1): EADIYQTPRYLVIGTGKKITLECSQTMGHDKMYWYQQDPGMELHLIHYSYGVNSTEKGDLSSESTVSRIRTEHFPLTLESARPSHTSQYLCASSEGTGGWGNEQFFGPGTRLTVL.

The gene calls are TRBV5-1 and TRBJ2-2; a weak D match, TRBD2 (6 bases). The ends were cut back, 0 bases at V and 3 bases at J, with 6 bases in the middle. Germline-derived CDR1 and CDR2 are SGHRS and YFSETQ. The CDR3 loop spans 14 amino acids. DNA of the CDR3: TGCGCCAGCAGCTTGGCGGGGGACACCGGGGAGCTGTTTTTT. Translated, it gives CASSLAGDTGELFF.

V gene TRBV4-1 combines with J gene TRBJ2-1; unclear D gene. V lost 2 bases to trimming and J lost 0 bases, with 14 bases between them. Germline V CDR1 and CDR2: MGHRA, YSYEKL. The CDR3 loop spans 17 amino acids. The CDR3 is CASSQLLLPSSYNEQFF. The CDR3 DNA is TGCGCCAGCAGCCAACTCCTACTACCGAGCTCCTACAATGAGCAGTTCTTC.

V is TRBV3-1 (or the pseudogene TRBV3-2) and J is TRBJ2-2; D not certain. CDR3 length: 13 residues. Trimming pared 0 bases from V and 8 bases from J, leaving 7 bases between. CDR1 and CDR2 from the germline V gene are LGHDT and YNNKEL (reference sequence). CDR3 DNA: TGTGCCAGCAGCCAAGATCTATGGGGGGAGCTGTTTTTT. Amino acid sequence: CASSQDLWGELFF.

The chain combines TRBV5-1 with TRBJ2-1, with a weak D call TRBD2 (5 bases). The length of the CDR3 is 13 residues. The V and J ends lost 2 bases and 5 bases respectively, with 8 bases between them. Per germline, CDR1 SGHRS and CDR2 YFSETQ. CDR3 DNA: TGCGCCAGCAGCTTCCCGGGAAACAATGAGCAGTTCTTC. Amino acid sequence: CASSFPGNNEQFF.

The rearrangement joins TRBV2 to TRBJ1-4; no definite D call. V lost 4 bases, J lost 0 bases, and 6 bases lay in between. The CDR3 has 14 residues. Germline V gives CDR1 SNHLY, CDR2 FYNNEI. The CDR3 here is CASSGTATNEKLFF. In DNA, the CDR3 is TGTGCCAGCAGTGGAACTGCAACTAATGAAAAACTGTTTTTT. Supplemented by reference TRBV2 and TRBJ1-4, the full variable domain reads EPEVTQTPSHQVTQMGQEVILRCVPISNHLYFYWYRQILGQKVEFLVSFYNNEISEKSEIFDDQFSVERPDGSNFTLKIRSTKLEDSAMYFCASSGTATNEKLFFGSGTQLSVL.

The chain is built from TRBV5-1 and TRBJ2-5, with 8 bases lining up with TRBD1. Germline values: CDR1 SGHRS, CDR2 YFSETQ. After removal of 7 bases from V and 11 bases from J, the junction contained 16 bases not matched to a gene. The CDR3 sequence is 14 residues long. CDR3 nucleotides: TGCGCCAGCGCTGAAGGGGACAGGCTTATCGGGCAGTACTTC. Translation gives CASAEGDRLIGQYF.

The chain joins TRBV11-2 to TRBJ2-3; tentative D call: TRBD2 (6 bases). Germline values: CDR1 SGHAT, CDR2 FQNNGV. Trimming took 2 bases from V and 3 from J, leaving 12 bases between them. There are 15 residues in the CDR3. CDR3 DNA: TGTGCCAGCAGCTTACGTAGCGGAATTACAGATACGCAGTATTTT. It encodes CASSLRSGITDTQYF. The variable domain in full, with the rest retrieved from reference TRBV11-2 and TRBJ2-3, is EAGVAQSPRYKIIEKRQSVAFWCNPISGHATLYWYQQILGQGPKLLIQFQNNGVVDDSQLPKDRFSAERLKGVDSTLKIQPAKLEDSAVYLCASSLRSGITDTQYFGPGTRLTVL.

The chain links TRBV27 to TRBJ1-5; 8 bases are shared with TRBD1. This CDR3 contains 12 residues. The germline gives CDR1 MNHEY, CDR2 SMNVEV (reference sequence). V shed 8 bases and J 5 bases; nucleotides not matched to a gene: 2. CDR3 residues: CASGQGDQPQHF. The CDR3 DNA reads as TGTGCCAGCGGACAGGGAGATCAGCCCCAGCATTTT.

CDR3: CASSFTGTDHTF. CDR3 nucleotides: TGTGCCAGCAGCTTCACCGGGACAGATCACACCTTC. The chain employs TRBV5-8 and TRBJ1-2, with 7 bases fitting TRBD1. The CDR3 covers 12 residues. The germline gives CDR1 SGHTS, CDR2 YDEGEE. J lost 12 bases, V lost 2 bases, and 7 bases had no gene match.

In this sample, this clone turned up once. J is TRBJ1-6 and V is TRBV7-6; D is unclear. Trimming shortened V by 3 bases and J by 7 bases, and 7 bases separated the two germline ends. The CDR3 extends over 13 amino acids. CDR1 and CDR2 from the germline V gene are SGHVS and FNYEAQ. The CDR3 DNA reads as TGTGCCAGCAGCTTCTCCGGGAATTCACCCCTCCACTTT. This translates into CASSFSGNSPLHF.

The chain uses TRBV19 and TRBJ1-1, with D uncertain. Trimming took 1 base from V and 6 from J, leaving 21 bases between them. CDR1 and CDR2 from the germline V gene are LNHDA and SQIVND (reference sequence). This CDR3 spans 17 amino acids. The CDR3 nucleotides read TGTGCCAGTAGTATAGGGACTTTCGCGGGCGCGGTAGCTGAAGCTTTCTTT. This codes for CASSIGTFAGAVAEAFF.

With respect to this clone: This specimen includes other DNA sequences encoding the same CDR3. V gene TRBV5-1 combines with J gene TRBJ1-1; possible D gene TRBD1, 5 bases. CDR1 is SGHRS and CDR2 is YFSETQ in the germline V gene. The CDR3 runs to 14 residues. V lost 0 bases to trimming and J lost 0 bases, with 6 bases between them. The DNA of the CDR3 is TGCGCCAGCAGCTTGGGACAGATGAACACTGAAGCTTTCTTT. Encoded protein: CASSLGQMNTEAFF. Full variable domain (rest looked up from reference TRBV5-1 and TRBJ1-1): KAGVTQTPRYLIKTRGQQVTLSCSPISGHRSVSWYQQTPGQGLQFLFEYFSETQRNKGNFPGRFSGRQFSNSRSEMNVSTLELGDSALYLCASSLGQMNTEAFFGQGTRLTVV.

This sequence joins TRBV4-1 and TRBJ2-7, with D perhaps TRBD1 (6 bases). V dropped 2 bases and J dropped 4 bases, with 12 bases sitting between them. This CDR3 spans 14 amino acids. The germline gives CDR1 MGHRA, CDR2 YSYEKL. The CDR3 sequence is CASSQNRVGYEQYF. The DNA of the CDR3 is TGCGCCAGCAGCCAAAACAGGGTCGGTTACGAGCAGTACTTC.

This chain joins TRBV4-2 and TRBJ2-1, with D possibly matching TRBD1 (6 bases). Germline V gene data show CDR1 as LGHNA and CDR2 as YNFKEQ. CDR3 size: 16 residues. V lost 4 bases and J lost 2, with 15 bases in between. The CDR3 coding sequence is TGTGCCAGCAGCCCCCCCGAGTGGGGGCCCTACAATGAGCAGTTCTTC. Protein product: CASSPPEWGPYNEQFF.

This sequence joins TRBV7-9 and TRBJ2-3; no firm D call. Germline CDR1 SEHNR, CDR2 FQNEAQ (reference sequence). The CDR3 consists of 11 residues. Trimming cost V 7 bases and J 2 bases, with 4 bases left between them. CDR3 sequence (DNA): TGTGCCAGCACCTACACAGATACGCAGTATTTT. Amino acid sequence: CASTYTDTQYF.

The CDR3 spells CASSLVPDSYEQYF. The DNA of the CDR3 is TGTGCCAGCAGCTTAGTTCCAGACTCCTACGAGCAGTACTTC. V and J are TRBV11-2 and TRBJ2-7; D not resolved. Germline V gives CDR1 SGHAT, CDR2 FQNNGV. The CDR3 totals 14 residues. The germline V and J ends were trimmed by 1 base and 0 bases, with 7 bases remaining between them.

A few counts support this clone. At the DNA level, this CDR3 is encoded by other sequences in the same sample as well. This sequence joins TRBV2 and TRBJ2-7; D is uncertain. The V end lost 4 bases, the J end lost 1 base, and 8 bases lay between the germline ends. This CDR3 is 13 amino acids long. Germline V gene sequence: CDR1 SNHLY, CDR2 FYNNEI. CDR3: CASSVAGSYEQYF. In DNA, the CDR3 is TGTGCCAGCAGTGTTGCAGGTTCCTACGAGCAGTACTTC.

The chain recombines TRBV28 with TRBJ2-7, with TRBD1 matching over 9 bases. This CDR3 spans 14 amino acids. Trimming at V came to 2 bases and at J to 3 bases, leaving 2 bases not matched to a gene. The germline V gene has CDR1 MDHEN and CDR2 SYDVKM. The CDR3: CASSLDRGYYEQYF. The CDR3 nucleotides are TGTGCCAGCAGTTTAGACAGGGGGTACTACGAGCAGTACTTC.

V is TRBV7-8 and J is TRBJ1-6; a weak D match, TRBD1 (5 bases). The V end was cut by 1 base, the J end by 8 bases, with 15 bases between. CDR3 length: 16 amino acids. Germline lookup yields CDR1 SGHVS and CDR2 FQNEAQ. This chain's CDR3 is CASSLEHQGGDSPLHF. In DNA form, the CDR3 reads TGTGCCAGCAGCTTAGAGCACCAGGGAGGAGATTCACCCCTCCACTTT.

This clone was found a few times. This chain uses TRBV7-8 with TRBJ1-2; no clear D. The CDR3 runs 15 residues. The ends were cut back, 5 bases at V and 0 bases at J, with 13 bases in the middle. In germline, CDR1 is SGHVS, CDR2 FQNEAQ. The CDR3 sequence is CASSSPLTSNYGYTF. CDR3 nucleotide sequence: TGTGCCAGCAGCAGCCCGCTGACTTCTAACTATGGCTACACCTTC. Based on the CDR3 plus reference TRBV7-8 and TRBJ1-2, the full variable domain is GAGVSQSPRYKVAKRGQDVALRCDPISGHVSLFWYQQALGQGPEFLTYFQNEAQLDKSGLPSDRFFAERPEGSVSTLKIQRTQQEDSAVYLCASSSPLTSNYGYTFGSGTRLTVV.

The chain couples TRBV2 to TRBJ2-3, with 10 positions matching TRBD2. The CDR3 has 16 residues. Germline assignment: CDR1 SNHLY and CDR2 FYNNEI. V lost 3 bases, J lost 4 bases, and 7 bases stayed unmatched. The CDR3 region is CASSEEGAGGADTQYF. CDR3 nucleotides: TGTGCCAGCAGTGAGGAAGGAGCGGGAGGGGCAGATACGCAGTATTTT.

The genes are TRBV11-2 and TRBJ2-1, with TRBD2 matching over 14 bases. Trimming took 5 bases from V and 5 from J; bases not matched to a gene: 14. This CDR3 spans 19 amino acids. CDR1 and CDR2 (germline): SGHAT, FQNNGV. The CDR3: CASSLGATSGGEGDNEQFF. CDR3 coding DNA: TGTGCCAGCAGCCTAGGGGCGACTAGCGGGGGGGAAGGCGACAATGAGCAGTTCTTC.